Below are 10 T cell receptor beta chains sequenced from a single sample in a study of blood T cell repertoires in COVID-19. The table came from immunoSEQ multiplex PCR; TCRdb's copy has only in-frame clones and leaves some out. The repertoire includes some 260,000 clones, about 68% of them detected once, and 3% to 3.5% sits in the top ten. The sample comprised peripheral blood. The receptors were sampled from a woman aged 80 or over with acute or convalescent COVID-19.

The chain employs TRBV9 and TRBJ2-1, with D possibly being TRBD1 (7 bases). The germline V gene encodes CDR1 SGDLS and CDR2 YYNGEE. The CDR3 spans 16 residues. Trimming removed 3 bases from V and 6 bases from J, with 19 bases in between. CDR3: CASSAVFRGDGNEQFF. The CDR3 DNA reads as TGTGCCAGCAGCGCCGTCTTCAGGGGGGATGGCAATGAGCAGTTCTTC.

V is TRBV5-1 and J is TRBJ1-1; 8 bases align to TRBD1. This CDR3 comprises 16 residues. The ends lost 4 bases at V and 1 base at J; junction bases unmatched: 9. The germline CDR1 and CDR2 sequences are SGHRS and YFSETQ. CDR3 DNA: TGCGCCAGCAGCAAGCAGGGGGCCCCCTGGAACACTGAAGCTTTCTTT. It codes for CASSKQGAPWNTEAFF. The variable domain in full, with the rest retrieved from reference TRBV5-1 and TRBJ1-1, is KAGVTQTPRYLIKTRGQQVTLSCSPISGHRSVSWYQQTPGQGLQFLFEYFSETQRNKGNFPGRFSGRQFSNSRSEMNVSTLELGDSALYLCASSKQGAPWNTEAFFGQGTRLTVV.

V and J are TRBV11-2 and TRBJ1-5, with 7 nucleotides matching TRBD1. Germline CDR1 SGHAT, CDR2 FQNNGV. The junction had 5 bases not matched to a gene; V was cut back by 5 bases and J by 4 bases. This CDR3 is built from 14 residues. CDR3 amino acids: CASSPLTGNQPQHF. The DNA of the CDR3 is TGTGCCAGCAGCCCATTGACAGGGAATCAGCCCCAGCATTTT.

The chain links TRBV7-8 to TRBJ1-1, with 9 bases aligning to TRBD1. The germline CDR1 and CDR2 sequences are SGHVS and FQNEAQ. This CDR3 region has 18 residues. Losses at the gene ends were 5 bases for V and 0 bases for J; bases not matched to a gene: 13. In nucleotides, the CDR3 is TGTGCCAGCAGCCCCATTTCCGGGACAGGGTCCATGAACACTGAAGCTTTCTTT. Its protein product is CASSPISGTGSMNTEAFF.

This clone was seen only once. This sequence joins TRBV5-1 and TRBJ2-1, with D possibly TRBD1 on 6 matching bases. The CDR3 runs to 14 residues. The germline V gene has CDR1 SGHRS and CDR2 YFSETQ. Trimming took off 4 bases at V and 6 bases at J, with 14 bases between the two ends. The CDR3 reads CASSLPGTINEQFF. The CDR3 DNA is TGCGCCAGCAGCCTTCCCGGGACAATCAATGAGCAGTTCTTC.

The chain is built from TRBV6-1 and TRBJ1-2, with D unclear. CDR1 is MNHNS, CDR2 SASEGT, per germline. V was clipped by 2 bases and J by 8 bases, with 18 bases between them. The CDR3 runs to 15 residues. In DNA, the CDR3 is TGTGCCAGCAGTGAACCGGGGTTTCCATCTCGGGGCTACACCTTC. It specifies CASSEPGFPSRGYTF.

The genes are TRBV23-1 and TRBJ1-1, with 10 positions matching TRBD1. TRBV23-1 is an open reading frame whose function is uncertain. V was clipped by 10 bases and J by 7 bases; unmatched bases: 15. CDR3 size: 15 residues. In nucleotides, the CDR3 is TGCGCCACCAGAGCGACAGGGGGCCCTTGTGTTGAAGCTTTCTTT. This translates into CATRATGGPCVEAFF.

V usage is TRBV6-1 and J usage is TRBJ2-7; the match to TRBD2 covers 9 bases. The V segment lost 1 base and the J segment 4 bases; nucleotides outside the gene matches: 5. Germline assignment: CDR1 MNHNS and CDR2 SASEGT. The CDR3 extends over 15 amino acids. The chain's CDR3 is CASSEGSGSGYEQYF. The CDR3 DNA reads as TGTGCCAGCAGTGAAGGTAGCGGGAGCGGTTACGAGCAGTACTTC.

For the CDR3, the DNA is TGTGCCAGCAGCGGGACAGGGCGAAAGCCCCAGCATTTT. Its protein is CASSGTGRKPQHF. The chain couples TRBV2 to TRBJ1-5, with 9 nucleotides matching TRBD1. The CDR3 covers 13 residues. The V gene end was trimmed by 6 bases and the J gene end by 8 bases; junction bases not matched to a gene: 5. The germline CDR1 and CDR2 sequences are SNHLY and FYNNEI.

V and J are TRBV28 and TRBJ1-2; weak D call: TRBD1 (5 bases). The germline V gene has CDR1 MDHEN and CDR2 SYDVKM. The CDR3 has 12 residues. V dropped 7 bases and J dropped 4 bases, with 10 bases sitting between them. The CDR3 DNA reads TGTGCCAGCATCGGGGGTAGCTATGGCTACACCTTC. The encoded protein is CASIGGSYGYTF.